This T cell receptor (beta chain) originates from a study of blood T cell repertoires in COVID-19. Overall study: PBMCs, B-cell-depleted T cells, or T cells provided the cDNA or gDNA that made up the material.

V lost 6 bases and J 2 bases, leaving 14 bases between the germline ends. There are 14 residues in the CDR3. The V gene's germline CDR1 is SGHRS and CDR2 YFSETQ. In the authors' workflow: The assay estimated nucleated cells by amplifying reference gene primers. Clones were sequenced by immunoSEQ multiplex PCR, and TCRdb holds only the in-frame ones, with some missing. The V and J calls and clone size are taken from that table; D and trimming were inferred from the DNA. The table lists 200,000 to 250,000 clones, 70% to 90% of them singletons, with around 0.97% in the top ten. The chain has TRBV5-1 and TRBJ2-5; D perhaps matches TRBD2 (6 bases). The sequenced material came from peripheral blood. The TCR originated in a man aged 35 to 55 with acute or convalescent COVID-19. CDR3 DNA sequence: TGCGCCAGCACCCGAGGAGGGGTACAAGAGACCCAGTACTTC. It encodes CASTRGGVQETQYF.